This T cell receptor (beta chain) derives from a study of T cells in Graves' hyperthyroidism and ophthalmopathy. Amplification targeted TCR beta CDR3 regions from RNA transcripts. An initial round of RT-PCR targeting the TCR CDR3 relied on the HTBI primer set. Each CDR3 protein gets one entry after TCRdb re-called the multiplex PCR reads with MiXCR. The sample holds about 300,000 distinct CDR3 sequences, roughly 15% seen once. The CDR3 is 16 residues long. Germline loops: CDR1 SGHAT, CDR2 FQNNGV. The V segment lost 5 bases and the J segment 3 bases; nucleotides outside the gene matches: 12. This clonotype has ten or more counts.

This sequence originates from a man younger than 45 with Graves' hyperthyroidism. The chain links TRBV11-2 to TRBJ2-7; 8 bases fit TRBD2. Material: blood. The CDR3 DNA reads TGTGCCAGCAGCCGAGTTTCGGGAGGGCCTCTCTACGAGCAGTACTTC. Encoded protein: CASSRVSGGPLYEQYF. Variable domain in full (rest from reference TRBV11-2 and TRBJ2-7): EAGVAQSPRYKIIEKRQSVAFWCNPISGHATLYWYQQILGQGPKLLIQFQNNGVVDDSQLPKDRFSAERLKGVDSTLKIQPAKLEDSAVYLCASSRVSGGPLYEQYFGPGTRLTVT.